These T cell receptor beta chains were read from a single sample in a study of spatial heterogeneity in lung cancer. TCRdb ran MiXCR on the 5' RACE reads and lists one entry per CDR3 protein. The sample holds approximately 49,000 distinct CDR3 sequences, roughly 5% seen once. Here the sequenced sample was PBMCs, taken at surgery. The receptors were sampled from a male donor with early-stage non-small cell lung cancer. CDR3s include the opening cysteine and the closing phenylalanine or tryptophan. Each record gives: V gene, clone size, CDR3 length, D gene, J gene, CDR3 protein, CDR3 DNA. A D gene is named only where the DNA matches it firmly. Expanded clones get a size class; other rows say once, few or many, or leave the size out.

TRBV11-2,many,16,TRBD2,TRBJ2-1,CASSPGLGSSYNEQFF,TGTGCCAGCAGCCCCGGACTAGGGAGCTCCTACAATGAGCAGTTCTTC
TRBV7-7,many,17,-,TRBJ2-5,CASSLRPASGKQETQYF,TGTGCCAGCAGCTTAAGGCCTGCGAGCGGAAAGCAAGAGACCCAGTACTTC
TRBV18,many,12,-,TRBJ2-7,CASSPNAYEQYF,TGTGCCAGCTCACCAAATGCATACGAGCAGTACTTC
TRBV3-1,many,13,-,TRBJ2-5,CASTNGGQETQYF,TGTGCCAGCACTAACGGAGGGCAAGAGACCCAGTACTTC
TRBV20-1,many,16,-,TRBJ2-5,CSATDRGLSGIETQYF,TGCAGTGCCACTGACAGGGGACTATCGGGGATAGAGACCCAGTACTTC
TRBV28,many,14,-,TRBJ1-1,CASSLPGKGTEAFF,TGTGCCAGCAGTTTGCCGGGTAAGGGCACTGAAGCTTTCTTT
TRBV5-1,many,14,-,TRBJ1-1,CASSLGQQNTEAFF,TGCGCCAGCAGCTTGGGTCAGCAGAACACTGAAGCTTTCTTT
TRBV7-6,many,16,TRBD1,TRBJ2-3,CASSSGTVSSTDTQYF,TGTGCCAGCAGCTCCGGGACAGTCTCTAGCACAGATACGCAGTATTTT
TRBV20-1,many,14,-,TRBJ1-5,CSARDQRSDQPQHF,TGCAGTGCTAGAGATCAAAGGTCAGACCAGCCCCAGCATTTT
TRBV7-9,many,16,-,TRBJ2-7,CASSLAPGLSTYEQYF,TGTGCCAGCAGCTTAGCGCCGGGACTCTCAACCTACGAGCAGTACTTC
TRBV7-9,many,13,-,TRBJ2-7,CASSPWPSYEQYF,TGTGCCAGCAGCCCCTGGCCCAGCTACGAGCAGTACTTC
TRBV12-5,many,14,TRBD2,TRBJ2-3,CASAGTSGRDGQYF,TGTGCTAGTGCCGGGACTAGCGGGAGAGATGGGCAGTATTTT
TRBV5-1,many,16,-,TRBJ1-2,CASSSHGEDGHYGYTF,TGCGCCAGCAGCTCCCATGGAGAGGACGGGCACTATGGCTACACCTTC
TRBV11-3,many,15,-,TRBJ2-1,CASSSGPRGLDEQFF,TGTGCCAGCAGCTCCGGACCCCGGGGTTTAGATGAGCAGTTCTTC
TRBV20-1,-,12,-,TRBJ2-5,CSATLGSETQYF,TGCAGTGCTACCTTGGGCTCAGAGACCCAGTACTTC
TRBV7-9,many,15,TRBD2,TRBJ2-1,CASSLAGTRASEQFF,TGTGCCAGCAGCCTCGCCGGGACTAGGGCGTCTGAGCAGTTCTTC
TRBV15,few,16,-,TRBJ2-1,CATSRSRRGTYNEQFF,TGTGCCACCAGCCGATCCCGCCGGGGCACATACAATGAGCAGTTCTTC
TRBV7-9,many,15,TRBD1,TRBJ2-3,CASGGTGFRSDTQYF,TGTGCCAGCGGGGGGACAGGGTTCCGGTCAGATACGCAGTATTTT
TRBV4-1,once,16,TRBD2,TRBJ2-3,CASRRGLAGVSDTQYF,TGCGCCAGCAGGCGAGGTCTAGCGGGAGTCTCAGATACGCAGTATTTT
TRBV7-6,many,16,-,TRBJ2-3,CASSLGASRRTDTQYF,TGTGCCAGCAGCTTAGGTGCCTCGCGGCGCACAGATACGCAGTATTTT
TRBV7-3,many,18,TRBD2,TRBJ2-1,CASSLTSGRSNSYNEQFF,TGTGCCAGCAGCTTAACTAGCGGGAGGTCCAACTCCTACAATGAGCAGTTCTTC
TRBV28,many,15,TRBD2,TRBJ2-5,CASSPRGVLEETQYF,TGTGCCAGCAGTCCCCGGGGGGTTCTAGAAGAGACCCAGTACTTC
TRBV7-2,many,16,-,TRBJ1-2,CASSSGYGTRWYGYTF,TGTGCCAGCAGCTCTGGATACGGGACTAGATGGTATGGCTACACCTTC
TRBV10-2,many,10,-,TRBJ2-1,CASGDNEQFF,TGCGCCAGCGGGGACAATGAGCAGTTCTTC
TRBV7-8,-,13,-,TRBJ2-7,CASSGLSAYEQYF,TGTGCCAGCAGTGGTCTTAGCGCCTACGAGCAGTACTTC
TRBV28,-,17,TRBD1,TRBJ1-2,CASSFSGTAQARNGYTF,TGTGCCAGCAGTTTCTCTGGGACAGCACAGGCACGCAATGGCTACACCTTC
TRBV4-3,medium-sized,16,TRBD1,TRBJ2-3,CASSQLAGTGSYTQYF,TGCGCCAGCAGCCAATTGGCCGGGACAGGGTCATATACGCAGTATTTT
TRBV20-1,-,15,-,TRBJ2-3,CSARVPGARTDTQYF,TGCAGTGCTAGAGTACCAGGCGCCCGCACAGATACGCAGTATTTT
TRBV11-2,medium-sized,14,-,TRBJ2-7,CASSKTLGFNEQYF,TGTGCCAGCAGCAAGACTCTGGGTTTCAACGAGCAGTACTTC
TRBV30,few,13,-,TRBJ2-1,CAWSGNRNNEQFF,TGTGCCTGGAGTGGCAACAGGAACAATGAGCAGTTCTTC
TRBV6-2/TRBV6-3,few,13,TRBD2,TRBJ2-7,CASGIAGAYEQYF,TGTGCCAGCGGAATCGCGGGAGCCTACGAGCAGTACTTC
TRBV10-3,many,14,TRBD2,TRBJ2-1,CAISGTSASNEQFF,TGTGCCATCTCCGGGACTAGCGCCTCCAATGAGCAGTTCTTC
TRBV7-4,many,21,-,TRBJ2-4,CASSLAGVSFYIDYAKNIQYF,TGTGCCAGCAGCTTAGCGGGAGTATCCTTTTATATCGATTATGCCAAAAACATTCAGTACTTC
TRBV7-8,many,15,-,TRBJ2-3,CASSLAYTGSDTQYF,TGTGCCAGCAGCTTAGCGTATACAGGTTCAGATACGCAGTATTTT
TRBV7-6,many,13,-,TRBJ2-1,CASSLYEYNEQFF,TGTGCCAGCAGCTTATACGAGTACAATGAGCAGTTCTTC
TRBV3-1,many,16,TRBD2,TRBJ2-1,CASSSLFERGYNEQFF,TGTGCCAGCAGCTCACTCTTCGAGCGGGGCTACAATGAGCAGTTCTTC
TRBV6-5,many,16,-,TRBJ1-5,CASSPTHVGGGQPQHF,TGTGCCAGCAGTCCGACGCACGTGGGAGGTGGGCAGCCCCAGCATTTT
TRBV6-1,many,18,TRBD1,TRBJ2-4,CASSLPVDRGLAKNIQYF,TGTGCCAGCAGCCTACCCGTGGACAGGGGACTAGCCAAAAACATTCAGTACTTC
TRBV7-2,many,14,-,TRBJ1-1,CASSPQIRSTEAFF,TGTGCCAGCAGCCCCCAGATCAGGTCCACTGAAGCTTTCTTT
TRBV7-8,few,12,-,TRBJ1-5,CASSLNRQPQHF,TGTGCCAGCAGCTTAAACAGGCAGCCCCAGCATTTT
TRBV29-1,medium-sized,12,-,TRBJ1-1,CSVEGTVTEAFF,TGCAGCGTTGAAGGGACAGTGACGGAAGCTTTCTTT
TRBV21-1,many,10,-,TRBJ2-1,CALTVNEQFF,TGTGCCCTGACAGTCAATGAGCAGTTCTTC
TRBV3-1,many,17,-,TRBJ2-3,CASSLLQATLGTDTQYF,TGTGCCAGCAGCTTGCTACAGGCGACTCTGGGCACAGATACGCAGTATTTT
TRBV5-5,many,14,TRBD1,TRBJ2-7,CASSPTGQAFEQYF,TGTGCCAGCAGCCCGACGGGACAGGCCTTCGAGCAGTACTTC
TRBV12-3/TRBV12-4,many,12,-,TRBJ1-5,CASSYSGQPQHF,TGTGCCAGCAGTTACAGTGGGCAGCCCCAGCATTTT
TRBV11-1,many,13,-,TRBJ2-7,CASSLLESYEQYF,TGTGCCAGCAGCTTATTAGAGTCCTACGAGCAGTACTTC
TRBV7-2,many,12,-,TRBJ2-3,CASSPAADTQYF,TGTGCCAGCAGTCCAGCGGCAGATACGCAGTATTTT
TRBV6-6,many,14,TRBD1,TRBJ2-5,CASSYGQGPETQYF,TGTGCCAGCAGTTACGGACAGGGGCCAGAGACCCAGTACTTC
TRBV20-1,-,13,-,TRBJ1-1,CSANEEVNTEAFF,TGCAGTGCTAACGAGGAGGTGAACACTGAAGCTTTCTTT
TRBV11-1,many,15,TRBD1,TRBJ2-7,CASRSPGQGSYEQYF,TGTGCCAGCAGATCACCGGGACAGGGGAGCTACGAGCAGTACTTC